The clone carrying this TCR beta chain was counted between two and nine times. Its target is unknown. Since all of the isolated RNA was reverse transcribed, expressed TCRB transcripts were what got sequenced. This table comes from immunoSEQ multiplex PCR, and its TCRdb copy is limited to in-frame clones, with some not included. The sample lists hundreds of thousands of clones; over 12% were seen once. These data belong to a study of beta chain features in type 1 diabetes. Notes on the study in general: Within each of all four CD4+ subsets, Type 1 diabetes patients had TCRB CDR3s that were moderately but significantly shorter.

Germline V gene data show CDR1 as SGHRS and CDR2 as YFSETQ. The CDR3 spans 16 residues. V gave up 0 bases and J gave up 1 base; unmatched junction bases: 2. Sequenced material: naive CD4+ T cells from blood. This receptor was identified in a young man with type 1 diabetes. V and J are TRBV5-1 and TRBJ2-7, with 12 bases lining up with TRBD2. CDR3 loop: CASSLEGTSGSYEQYF. The DNA of the CDR3 is TGCGCCAGCAGCTTGGAAGGGACTAGCGGGTCCTACGAGCAGTACTTC.